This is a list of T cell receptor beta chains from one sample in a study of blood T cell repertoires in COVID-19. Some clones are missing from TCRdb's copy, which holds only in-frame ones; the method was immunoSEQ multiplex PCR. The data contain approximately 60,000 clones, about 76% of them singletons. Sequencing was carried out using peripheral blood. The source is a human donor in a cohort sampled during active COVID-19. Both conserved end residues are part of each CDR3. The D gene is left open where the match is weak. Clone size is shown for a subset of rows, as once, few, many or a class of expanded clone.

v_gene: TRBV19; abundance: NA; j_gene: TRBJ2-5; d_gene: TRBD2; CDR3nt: TGTGCCAGTAGTAGCGGGGGGGCCGGTGGGTCGGGTGAGACCCAGTACTTC; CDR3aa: CASSSGGAGGSGETQYF
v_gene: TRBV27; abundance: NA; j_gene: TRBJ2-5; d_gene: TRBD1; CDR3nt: TGTGCCAGCAGTTCAGGACAGGGGGCCTCGCAGACCCAGTACTTC; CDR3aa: CASSSGQGASQTQYF
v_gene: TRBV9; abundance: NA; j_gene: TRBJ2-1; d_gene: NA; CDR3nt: TGTGCCAGCAGCGGATCAGGGGCGGGTGAGCAGTTCTTC; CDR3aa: CASSGSGAGEQFF
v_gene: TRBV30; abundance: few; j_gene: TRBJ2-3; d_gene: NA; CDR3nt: TGTGCCTGGAGCCCTATGGGCACAGATACGCAGTATTTT; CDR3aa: CAWSPMGTDTQYF
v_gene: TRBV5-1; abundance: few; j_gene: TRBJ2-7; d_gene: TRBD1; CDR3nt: TGCGCCAGCAGCTTTACCGGGACAGGGGACGAGCAGTACTTC; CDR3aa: CASSFTGTGDEQYF
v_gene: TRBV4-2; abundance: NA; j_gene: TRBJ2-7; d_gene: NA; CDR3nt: TGTGCCAGCAGCCAAGAGGTTCGAACGGGGAGTTACTACGAGCAGTACTTC; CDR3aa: CASSQEVRTGSYYEQYF
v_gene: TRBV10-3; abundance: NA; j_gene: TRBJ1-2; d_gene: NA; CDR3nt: TGTGCCATCAGTGAGCCACCCCGACACGTAGGCTACACCTTC; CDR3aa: CAISEPPRHVGYTF
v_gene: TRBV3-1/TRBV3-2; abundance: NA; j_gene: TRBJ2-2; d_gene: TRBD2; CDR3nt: TGTGCCAGCAGCCACGTTGGAGCGGGGGGGGGCAACGGGGAGCTGTTTTTT; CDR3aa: CASSHVGAGGGNGELFF
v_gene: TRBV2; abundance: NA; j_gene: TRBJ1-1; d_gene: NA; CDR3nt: TGTGCCAGCAGACGCACAGGGAACACTGAAGCTTTCTTT; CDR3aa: CASRRTGNTEAFF
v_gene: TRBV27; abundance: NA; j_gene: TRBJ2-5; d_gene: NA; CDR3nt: TGTGCCAGCAGAAAGACAAATACAAACCAAGAGACCCAGTACTTC; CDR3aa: CASRKTNTNQETQYF
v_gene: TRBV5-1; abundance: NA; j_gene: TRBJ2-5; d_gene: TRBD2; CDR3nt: TGCGCCAGCAGCTCACTAGCGGGGGTAGAGACCCAGTACTTC; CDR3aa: CASSSLAGVETQYF
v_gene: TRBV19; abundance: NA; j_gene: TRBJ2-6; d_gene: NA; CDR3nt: TGTGCCAGTAGTCCCGGGACAAGTAAAGCTGGGGCCAACGTCCTGACTTTC; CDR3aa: CASSPGTSKAGANVLTF
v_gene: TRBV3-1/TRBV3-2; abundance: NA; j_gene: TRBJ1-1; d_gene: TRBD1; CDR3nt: TGTGCCAGCAGCCAAGCGACAGGGAGGACTGAAGCTTTCTTT; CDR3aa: CASSQATGRTEAFF
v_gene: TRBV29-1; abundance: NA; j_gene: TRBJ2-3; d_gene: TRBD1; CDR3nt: TGCAGCGCAAGCAGGGGGCCAGATACGCAGTATTTT; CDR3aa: CSASRGPDTQYF
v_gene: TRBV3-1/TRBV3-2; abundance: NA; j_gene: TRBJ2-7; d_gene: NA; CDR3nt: TGTGCCAGCAGCCACCGTACGACAGGAGCTTTCTCCTACGAGCAGTACTTC; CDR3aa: CASSHRTTGAFSYEQYF
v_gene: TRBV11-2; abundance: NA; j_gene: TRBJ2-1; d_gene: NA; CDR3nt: TGTGCCAGCAGCTTACGGGGGACTGAGCAGTTCTTC; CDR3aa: CASSLRGTEQFF
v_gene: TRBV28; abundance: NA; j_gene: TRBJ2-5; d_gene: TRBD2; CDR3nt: TGTGCCAGCAGCCTGGCTAGCGGGGAAGAGACCCAGTACTTC; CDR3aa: CASSLASGEETQYF
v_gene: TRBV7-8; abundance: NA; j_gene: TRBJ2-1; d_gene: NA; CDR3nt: TGTGCCAGCAGCCCCCGGGGGGCGGGGGCAGTCTATGAGCAGTTCTTC; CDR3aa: CASSPRGAGAVYEQFF
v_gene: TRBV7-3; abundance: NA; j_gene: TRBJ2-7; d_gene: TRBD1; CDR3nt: TGTGCCAGCAGCTCCTACAGGGGATCCTACGAGCAGTACTTC; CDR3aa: CASSSYRGSYEQYF
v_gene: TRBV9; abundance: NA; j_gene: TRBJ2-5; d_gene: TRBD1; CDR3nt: TGTGCCAGCAGCGTAGATTCCGGACAGGGGATCCAAGAGACCCAGTACTTC; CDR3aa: CASSVDSGQGIQETQYF
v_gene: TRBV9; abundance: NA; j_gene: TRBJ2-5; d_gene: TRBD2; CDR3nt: TGTGCCAGCAGCGTAGCGTGGGGGGGGCAAGAGACCCAGTACTTC; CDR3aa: CASSVAWGGQETQYF
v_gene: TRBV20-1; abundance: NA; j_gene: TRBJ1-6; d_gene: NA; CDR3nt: TGCAGTGCTAGTTTACAGGCGGATTCACCCCTCCACTTT; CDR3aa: CSASLQADSPLHF
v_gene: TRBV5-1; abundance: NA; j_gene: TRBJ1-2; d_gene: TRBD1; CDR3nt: TGCGCCAGCAGCCGGGACAGCCCCTATGGCTACACCTTC; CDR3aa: CASSRDSPYGYTF
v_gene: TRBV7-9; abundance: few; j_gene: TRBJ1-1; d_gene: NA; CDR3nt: TGTGCCAGCAGCTTAGACAGGGCGGTCGCTGAAGCTTTCTTT; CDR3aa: CASSLDRAVAEAFF
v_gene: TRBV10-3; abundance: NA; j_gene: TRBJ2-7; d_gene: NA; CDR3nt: TGTGCCACCATCAATCCTACGTATTCTAACTACGAGCAGTACTTC; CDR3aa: CATINPTYSNYEQYF
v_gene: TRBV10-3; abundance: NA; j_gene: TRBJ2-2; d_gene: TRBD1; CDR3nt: TGTGCCATCAGTGTCCGGACAGGAGCGAACACCGGGGAGCTGTTTTTT; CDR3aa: CAISVRTGANTGELFF
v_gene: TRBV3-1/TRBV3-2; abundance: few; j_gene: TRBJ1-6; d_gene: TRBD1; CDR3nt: TGTGCCAGCAGCCATTCACAGGGGATCCCCTCACCCCTCCACTTT; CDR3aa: CASSHSQGIPSPLHF
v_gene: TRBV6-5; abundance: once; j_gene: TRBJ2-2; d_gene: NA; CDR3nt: TGTGCCAGCAGTCTCCGAGGAGGATACGGGGAGCTGTTTTTT; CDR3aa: CASSLRGGYGELFF
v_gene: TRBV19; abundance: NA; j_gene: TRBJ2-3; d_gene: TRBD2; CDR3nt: TGTGCCAGTAGCCTAGCGGGGGGTTATGATACGCAGTATTTT; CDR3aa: CASSLAGGYDTQYF
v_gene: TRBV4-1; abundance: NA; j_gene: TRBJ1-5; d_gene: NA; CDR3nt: TGCGCCAGCAGCCAAGATCAGGGACTGAGCAATCAGCCCCAGCATTTT; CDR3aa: CASSQDQGLSNQPQHF
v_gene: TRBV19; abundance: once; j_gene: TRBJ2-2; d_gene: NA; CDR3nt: TGTGCCAGTAGGCCGATAAACAGGGATACCGGGGAGCTGTTTTTT; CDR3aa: CASRPINRDTGELFF
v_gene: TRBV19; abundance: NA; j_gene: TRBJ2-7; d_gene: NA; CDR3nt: TGTGCCAGTAGTCCTACCGGGGGTTCGATTGAGCAGTACTTC; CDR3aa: CASSPTGGSIEQYF
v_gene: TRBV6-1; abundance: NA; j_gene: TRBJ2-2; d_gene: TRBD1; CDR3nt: TGTGCCAGCAGTGCCAACAGGGGTCCCAACACCGGGGAGCTGTTTTTT; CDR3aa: CASSANRGPNTGELFF
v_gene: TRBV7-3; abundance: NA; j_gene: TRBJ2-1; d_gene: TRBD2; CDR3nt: TGTGCCAGCAGCGATACTAGCGGGGGCTACAATGAGCAGTTCTTC; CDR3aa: CASSDTSGGYNEQFF
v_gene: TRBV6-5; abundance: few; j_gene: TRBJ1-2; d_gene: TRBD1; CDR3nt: TGTGCCAGCAGAAGACAGGGACCTAACTATGGCTACACCTTC; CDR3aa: CASRRQGPNYGYTF
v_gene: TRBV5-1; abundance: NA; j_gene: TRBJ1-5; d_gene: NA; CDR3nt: TGCGCCAGCAGCTTGGCCAGGCAGGGTCGGCAGCCCCAGCATTTT; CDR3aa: CASSLARQGRQPQHF
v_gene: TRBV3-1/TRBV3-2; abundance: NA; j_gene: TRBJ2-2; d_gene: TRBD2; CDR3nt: TGTGCCAGCACTTCTAGCGGGGGGGCCGGGGAGCTGTTTTTT; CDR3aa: CASTSSGGAGELFF
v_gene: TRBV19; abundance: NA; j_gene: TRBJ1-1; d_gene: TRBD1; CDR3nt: TGTGCCAGTACCGGGACAGGGATGACTGAAGCTTTCTTT; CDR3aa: CASTGTGMTEAFF
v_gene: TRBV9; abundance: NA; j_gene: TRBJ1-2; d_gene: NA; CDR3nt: TGTGCCAGCAGCGACCCTCGCCTGGAGTCCGCCTATGGCTACACCTTC; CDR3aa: CASSDPRLESAYGYTF
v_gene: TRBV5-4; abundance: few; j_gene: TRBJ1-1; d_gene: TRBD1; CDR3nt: TGTGCCAGCAGGTCGGACAGGGCGGGCACTGAAGCTTTCTTT; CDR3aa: CASRSDRAGTEAFF
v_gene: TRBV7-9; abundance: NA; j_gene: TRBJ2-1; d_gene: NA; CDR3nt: TGTGCCAGCAGCTTAGGAAAGAGGGGGAATGAGCAGTTCTTC; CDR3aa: CASSLGKRGNEQFF
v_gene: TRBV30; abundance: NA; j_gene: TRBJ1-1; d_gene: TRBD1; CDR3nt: TGTGCCTTCTCCCGGGACAGGGACACTGAAGCTTTCTTT; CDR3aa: CAFSRDRDTEAFF
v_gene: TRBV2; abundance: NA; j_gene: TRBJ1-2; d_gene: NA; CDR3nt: TGTGCCAGCAGTGAGGGTCCCGGGGGCTACACCTTC; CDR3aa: CASSEGPGGYTF
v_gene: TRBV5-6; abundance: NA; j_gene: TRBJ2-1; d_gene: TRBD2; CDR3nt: TGTGCCAGCCGTCACGGGGGGGTTTACAATGAGCAGTTCTTC; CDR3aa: CASRHGGVYNEQFF
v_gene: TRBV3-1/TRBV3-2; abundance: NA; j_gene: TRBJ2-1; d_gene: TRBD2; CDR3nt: TGTGCCAGCAGCCCGACTAGCGGGGGGACCAACAATGAGCAGTTCTTC; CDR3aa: CASSPTSGGTNNEQFF
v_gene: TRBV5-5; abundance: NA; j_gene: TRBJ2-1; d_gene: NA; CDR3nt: TGTGCCAGCAGCCTTGACGGGTTCTACAATGAGCAGTTCTTC; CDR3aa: CASSLDGFYNEQFF
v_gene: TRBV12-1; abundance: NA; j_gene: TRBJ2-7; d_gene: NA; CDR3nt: TGTGCCAGCAGCCACCCGCCTTATTTGCAGGGGCGCTTCTCCTACGAGCAGTACTTC; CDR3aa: CASSHPPYLQGRFSYEQYF
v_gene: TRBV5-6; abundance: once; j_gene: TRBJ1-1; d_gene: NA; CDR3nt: TGTGCCAGCAGCCCACAGGGCGGCGGGAACACTGAAGCTTTCTTT; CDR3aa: CASSPQGGGNTEAFF
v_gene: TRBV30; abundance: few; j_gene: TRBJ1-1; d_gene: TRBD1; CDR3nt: TGTGCCTGGGTTCCTCGGGGACAGGGGGCAGGTACTGAAGCTTTCTTT; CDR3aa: CAWVPRGQGAGTEAFF
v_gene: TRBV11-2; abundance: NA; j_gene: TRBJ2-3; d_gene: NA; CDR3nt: TGTGCCAGCAGCTTAGGGGGCGGCGTAGTCACAGATACGCAGTATTTT; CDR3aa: CASSLGGGVVTDTQYF
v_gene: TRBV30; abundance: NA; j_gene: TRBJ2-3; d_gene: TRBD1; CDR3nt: TGTGCCTGGGGGACAGGGGGGGTCGGAGATACGCAGTATTTT; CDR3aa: CAWGTGGVGDTQYF
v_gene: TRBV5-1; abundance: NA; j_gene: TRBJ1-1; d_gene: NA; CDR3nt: TGCGCCAGCAGCTTGATCCGGGAGACTGAAGCTTTCTTT; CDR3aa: CASSLIRETEAFF
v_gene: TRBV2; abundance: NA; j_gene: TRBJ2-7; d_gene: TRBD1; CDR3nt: TGTGCCAGCCTCGTCCCGGGACAGGAATACGAGCAGTACTTC; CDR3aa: CASLVPGQEYEQYF
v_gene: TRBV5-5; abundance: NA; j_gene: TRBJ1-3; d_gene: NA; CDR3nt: TGTGCCAGCAGCCCGGAGGGCAGCCAGTCGAGAAACACCATATATTTT; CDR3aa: CASSPEGSQSRNTIYF
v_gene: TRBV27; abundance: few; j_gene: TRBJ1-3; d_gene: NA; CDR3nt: TGTGCCAGCAAACGGGACACTAATGGAAACACCATATATTTT; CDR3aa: CASKRDTNGNTIYF